This TCR beta chain was found in a study of cytomegalovirus exposure and HLA in healthy donors (dated by TCRdb to about 2017). About the study as a whole: An earlier analysis of a few hundred of the donors reported over 250 Gb of sequence data and 90 million to 120 million unique TCR beta sequences obtained from about 180 million T cells. Roughly 300 gigabases of sequencing data and roughly 81 million unique TCR sequences made up an early release that covered about 640 HLA-typed donors. Of the roughly 400 genotyped donors, about 80% fell in the genetic ancestry cluster associated with self-reported Caucasian donors. The study was designed to test whether signatures of past pathogen exposure could be identified by cataloging public T cell receptors. The T cell repertoires of 550 to 850 subjects were profiled by immunosequencing and related to cytomegalovirus serostatus. In addition to the first cohort of roughly 670 subjects, a separate validation cohort of under 150 different subjects was used. The study combined high-throughput TCR immunosequencing, statistical association of individual TCRs with disease status, and machine learning to predict cytomegalovirus infection status. To study patterns of TCR occurrence, a later analysis re-analyzed previously published TCR beta repertoires from 666 donors and added high-resolution HLA genotyping. In the later analysis, no new phenotypic data were used to find candidate immune exposures; instead, reliance was placed on TCR beta sequences and their occurrence across donors. In an earlier analysis of 500 to 650 of the donors, high-throughput TCR beta sequencing was used to judge whether each TCR beta V gene segment behaved as functional or pseudogenic. Donor age, sex, ethnicity and CMV serostatus were compiled together with the repertoire data. In a later genetic analysis, genome-wide SNP genotypes for about three fifths of the roughly 670 donors were used, and that subset was treated as a discovery cohort. All discovery cohort repertoires had been generated on a single sequencing platform. HLA typing included class I and class II loci at four-digit resolution. The number of typed donors differed by locus: about 620-630 for A, B, C, DRB1 and DQB1; about 520 for DQA1; fewer than 610 for DPA1; and around 490 for DPB1. Roughly five DR-DQ haplotypes were treated as single units for association and clustering because of strong linkage in the cohort. Across about 370 genotyped donors of the cohort, an average of about 250,000 unique TCR beta nucleotide sequences per donor were sequenced, and approximately 19% of those sequences were non-productive.

The cohort consisted of 666 healthy bone marrow donors. At the time of sampling, all cohort members were nominally healthy, though unrecorded immune exposures were likely present. The donor was CMV seronegative and belonged to the group of roughly 330 seronegative cohort members. Each donor provided a peripheral blood sample, and peripheral blood mononuclear cells were used for TCR beta sequencing. Genomic DNA was extracted from the blood cell samples with the Qiagen DNeasy Blood Extraction Kit. Trimming takes 0 bases from V and 0 bases from J, and the germline ends sit 9 bases apart. The germline V gene sets CDR1 to SGHRS and CDR2 to YFSETQ. From its cysteine to its phenylalanine, the CDR3 spans 15 amino acids. Here the CDR3 DNA is all that survives: 45 bases in frame from base 1. Library preparation was by the immunoSEQ multiplex PCR assay. For the multiplex PCR, a mixture combining 60 forward primers for TCR Vbeta segments and 13 reverse primers for TCR Jbeta segments was used. A multiplex PCR assay on genomic DNA amplified the CDR3 region of rearranged TCR beta genes. The Illumina HiSeq System was used to sequence the amplified TCR beta libraries as 87-base-pair reads. For the original study's pipeline: A later analysis tallied around 80 million unique TCR beta chains across the 650 to 750 repertoires, and around 10 million of those chains were shared by two or more donors. A nearest-neighbor algorithm error-corrected the raw reads and collapsed the reads into unique sequences, merging closely related sequences to remove PCR and sequencing errors. V, D and J gene segments were assigned by aligning CDR3 sequences to IMGT reference sequences. For a sequence to be retained, a match of at least six nucleotides to both a V gene segment and a J gene segment was required. Rearrangements were classified as productive when the CDR3 lacked stop codons and remained in frame with V and J, and all other rearrangements were classified as non-productive. CDR3 was defined by IMGT convention, running from the second conserved V-encoded cysteine to the conserved J-encoded phenylalanine. Sequences without an unambiguous match to a single V gene segment were excluded from the earlier analysis of 500 to 700 of the donors. In an earlier analysis of 587 of the donors, a V segment was called functional when productive rearrangements were above 56.7%, and segregating when the standard deviation between donors exceeded 5%. A statistical classification framework was built for diagnosing cytomegalovirus status from the catalog of TCR beta chain sequences. In a later analysis, TCR nucleotide sequences were compared against IMGT/GENE-DB human TR gene sequences so that V and J genes could be assigned. A later analysis assigned CDR3 sequences and most-parsimonious VDJ recombination scenarios with the TCRdist pipeline. A later analysis defined each TCR beta chain by its CDR3 amino acid sequence plus V-gene family, and excluded reads lacking a unique V-gene family. In a later analysis, fewer than 650 highly shared, low-generation-probability nucleotide sequences were removed to address suspected cross-contamination and a sequencing artifact. In a later analysis, a clonal expansion index was calculated for each public chain from normalized within-repertoire ranks of inferred template counts. In a later analysis, generation probabilities were computed using a VDJ recombination model fitted to out-of-frame rearrangements, and the results were checked against IGoR. Hypergeometric tests were used in a later analysis to score TCR-TCR, TCR-HLA and TCR-CMV co-occurrence, with a repertoire-size bias correction applied to the TCR pairs. To estimate false discovery rates, a later analysis permuted the HLA or CMV assignments 20 times. In a later analysis, co-occurring TCRs were grouped using DBSCAN, with TCRdist sequence similarity added in when clustering inside HLA-allele-positive subsets. For co-occurrence clustering, repertoires with fewer than 30,000 or more than 120,000 public chains were excluded, along with four to six repertoires with anomalous nucleotide sharing. TCRdb's version of the immuneACCESS table is confined to in-frame rearrangements and falls short of the full clone set. An unresolved V gene accounts for under half of the shortfall where checked; the remainder is of unknown origin. Clonal size and the V and J genes are those of that table, whereas D and trimming came from the DNA. The sample profile shows under 200,000 clones; roughly 84% of them were found once. The top ten constitute roughly 1% of the sample.

About this clone: The antigen it recognizes is unknown. The sample holds no much larger clone one base away, and base qualities are not on file.

Study-wide conclusions, independent of this receptor: Three of the identified cytomegalovirus-associated TCR beta chains were confirmed in vitro to be specific for cytomegalovirus antigens. The study gave a list of about 160 TCR beta chains associated with cytomegalovirus. Cytomegalovirus status was reported to be diagnosed by the classifier with high specificity and sensitivity in both the original and validation cohorts. For the cohort, immune exposure information was limited to CMV serostatus. Correlated functional status among segregating V segments might reflect linkage disequilibrium, but an unknown experimental factor could not be ruled out. It was suggested by the authors that the approach could potentially be generalized to other disease states and immunological phenotypes. In a later analysis, TCR association rates were found to vary across HLA loci, with the most associated TCRs seen for DRB1 alleles and the fewest for HLA-C alleles. Only TCR beta chains were sequenced in this cohort, and the absence of alpha or paired-chain data limited detectable features. A further reported finding was that TCR beta sequences accurately predicted the HLA-A and HLA-B alleles for most subjects in the first cohort. The presence/absence analyses assumed that sequencing depth was roughly uniform across donors, and that assumption may not be true. Specific HLA alleles were associated with 16,951 TCR beta sequences at a false discovery rate of 0.05 in a later analysis. According to a later analysis, parvovirus B19, influenza, CMV and Epstein-Barr virus appeared linked to several top co-occurrence clusters. A later analysis found that HLA-associated TCR beta chains were more clonally expanded and had lower generation probabilities than equally common non-associated chains. When HLA alleles, especially DR and DQ, strongly co-occurred, attributing TCR associations to individual alleles was difficult. Because HLA typing was unavailable for some donors at each locus, only the typed subset was used in association tests. Most TCR sequences were observed very rarely across donors, whereas some public TCRs were present in many individuals. In an earlier analysis of under 600 of the donors, most TCR beta V segments were observed in productive rearrangements about 87% or about 30% of the time, broadly matching IMGT annotations. A later analysis found that most CMV-associated TCR beta chains appeared HLA-restricted, with HLA associations seemingly driven largely by CMV exposure. A later genetic analysis associated a missense DCLRE1C variant with V-gene and J-gene trimming of TCR beta chains, and an independent cohort replicated the association. According to a later genetic analysis, donors in an Asian-associated ancestry cluster had fewer N-insertions in productive TCRs than the roughly 670-donor mean. Because the 87-base-pair reads could not distinguish some IMGT-functional V segments, including TRBV6-2 and TRBV6-3, those segments were excluded. About 17 rarely observed V segments, including chromosome 9 orphons, were excluded from the earlier analysis of approximately 600 of the donors because counts were too low. A cluster of highly shared sequence variants was judged likely to be a technical artifact of the sequencing pipeline.

The sequenced sample was PBMCs. The sequence joins TRBV5-1 to TRBJ1-1; the D gene assignment is ambiguous. This receptor was identified in a man aged 30 to 39 in good health and CMV-seronegative. The nucleotide sequence reads as follows: TGCGCCAGCAGCTTGGATCCAGATATGAACACTGAAGCTTTCTTT. The encoded protein is CASSLDPDMNTEAFF.